This T cell receptor (beta chain) was captured by sequencing in a study of blood T cell repertoires in COVID-19. Authors' methods: Reference gene primer amplification gave nucleated cell count estimates. Profiling relied on immunoSEQ multiplex PCR, and the TCRdb table lists in-frame clones only, not all of them. The DNA gave D and trimming, while V, J and clone size come from that table. The table lists roughly 200,000 clones, 81% of them singletons. Specimen: peripheral blood. The clonotype comes from a woman in her thirties or forties with COVID-19, enrolled during active disease.

CDR3: CASSFRPTTSTDTQYF. In DNA, the CDR3 is TGTGCCAGCAGCTTCAGGCCAACCACTAGCACAGATACGCAGTATTTT. The chain carries TRBV7-8 and TRBJ2-3, with D unclear. Trimming cost V 3 bases and J 0 bases, with 13 bases left between them. CDR3 length: 16 residues. The germline V gene encodes CDR1 SGHVS and CDR2 FQNEAQ.